Given below is one T cell receptor (beta chain) in context. The sample is drawn from a study of blood T cell repertoires in COVID-19. Study summary: COVID-19 samples from acute and convalescent phases originated in the United States, Italy and Spain. PBMCs, B-cell-depleted T cells, or T cells were the source of the cDNA or gDNA that made up the material.

Trimming took 8 bases from V and 6 from J; bases not matched to a gene: 13. This CDR3 contains 13 residues. Germline V gene sequence: CDR1 GTSNPN, CDR2 SVGIG (reference sequence). Original handling: Using reference gene primer amplification, nucleated cell counts were estimated. TCRdb's copy holds only in-frame clones and misses some; the assay was immunoSEQ multiplex PCR. V and J calls and clone size are copied from that table; D and trimming were computed from the DNA. This repertoire shows about 200,000 clones, 88% found once; its top ten account for roughly 0.7%. The sample comprised peripheral blood. V and J are TRBV30 and TRBJ2-7; TRBD1 matches at 7 bases. This sequence was found in a man aged 40-50 years with acute or convalescent COVID-19. The CDR3 DNA follows: TGTGCCGGGGCTGGGACAGTCCTTGGCGAGCAGTACTTC. Translation gives CAGAGTVLGEQYF.